Given below is one T cell receptor beta chain in context. The antigen remains undetermined. The entry originates in a study of OX40 agonist ivuxolimab in advanced cancers. Study-wide context: A mean age of approximately 64 years, range about 20 to 90, was recorded, and approximately 79% were male.

Here immunoSEQ multiplex PCR was the method, and the copy in TCRdb shows in-frame clones only, minus some. The table lists 75,000 to 100,000 clones, roughly nine tenths of them singletons, with less than 6.5% in the top ten. Autoimmune disease history or systemic immunosuppression barred patients. Baseline, cycle 4 day 1, and cycle 7 day 1 were the blood sampling points. Study-wide results and limits: CD4+ and CD8+ blood T cells expanded clonally by week 6 at 0.1 to 3.0 mg/kg.

Germline CDR1 is GTSNPN and CDR2 is SVGIG (reference sequence). Unmatched junction bases numbered 0, after V lost 5 bases and J lost 2 bases. The CDR3 extends over 13 amino acids. The source is an adult with an advanced solid tumor such as melanoma, head and neck, liver or kidney cancer. Sequenced here: CD4+ or CD8+ T cells sorted from blood, sampled in a trial of the OX40 agonist ivuxolimab. The V call is TRBV30, the J call TRBJ2-6, with 7 bases that match TRBD2. CDR3 in amino acids: CAWGGAGANVLTF. In DNA, the CDR3 is TGTGCCTGGGGGGGGGCTGGGGCCAACGTCCTGACTTTC.